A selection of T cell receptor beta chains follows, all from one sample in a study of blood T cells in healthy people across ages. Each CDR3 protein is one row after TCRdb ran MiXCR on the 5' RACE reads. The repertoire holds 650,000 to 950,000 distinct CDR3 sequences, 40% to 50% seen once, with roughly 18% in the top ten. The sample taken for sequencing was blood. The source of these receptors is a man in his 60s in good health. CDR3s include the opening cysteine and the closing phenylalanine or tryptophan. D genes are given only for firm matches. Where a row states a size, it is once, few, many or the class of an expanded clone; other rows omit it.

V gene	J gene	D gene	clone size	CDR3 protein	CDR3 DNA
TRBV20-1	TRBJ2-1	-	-	CSARRVVSGTQFF	TGCAGTGCTAGAAGAGTCGTGTCCGGGACGCAGTTCTTC
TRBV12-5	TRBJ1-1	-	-	CASGLARNTEAFF	TGTGCTAGTGGTCTGGCCCGAAACACTGAAGCTTTCTTT
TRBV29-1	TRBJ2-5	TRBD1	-	CSVEVGQVVQRLETQYF	TGCAGCGTTGAAGTAGGACAGGTTGTCCAGAGGTTGGAGACCCAGTACTTC
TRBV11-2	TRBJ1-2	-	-	CASSVVSPFSYTF	TGTGCCAGCAGCGTAGTTAGTCCTTTCTCATACACCTTC
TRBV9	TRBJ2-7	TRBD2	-	CASSEPSGEGEQYF	TGTGCCAGCAGCGAACCTAGCGGGGAAGGTGAGCAGTACTTC
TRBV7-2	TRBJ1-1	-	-	CASSLEGVFTEAFF	TGTGCCAGCAGCTTAGAAGGAGTGTTCACTGAAGCTTTCTTT
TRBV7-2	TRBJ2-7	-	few	CASSPTDRGEQYF	TGTGCCAGCAGTCCAACGGACCGCGGCGAGCAGTACTTC
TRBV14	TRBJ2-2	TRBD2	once	CASSPNPGLAGTTNTGELFF	TGTGCCAGCAGCCCCAACCCGGGACTAGCGGGGACCACAAACACCGGGGAGCTGTTTTTT
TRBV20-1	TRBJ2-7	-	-	CSARDVPGNEQYF	TGCAGTGCTAGAGACGTCCCCGGCAACGAGCAGTACTTC
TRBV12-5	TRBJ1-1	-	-	CASGLGREGTEAFF	TGTGCTAGTGGTTTGGGCAGGGAGGGCACTGAAGCTTTCTTT
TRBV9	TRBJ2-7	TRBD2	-	CASSAGTSGGAYEQYF	TGTGCCAGCAGCGCCGGGACTAGCGGGGGTGCCTACGAGCAGTACTTC
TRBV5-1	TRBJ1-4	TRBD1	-	CASSPGTGGGGTNEKLFF	TGCGCCAGCAGCCCCGGGACAGGGGGCGGGGGAACTAATGAAAAACTGTTTTTT
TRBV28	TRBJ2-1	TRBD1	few	CASSLRDRGKVFF	TGTGCCAGCAGTCTCCGGGACAGGGGAAAGGTGTTCTTC
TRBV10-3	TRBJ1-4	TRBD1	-	CAISANRGQANEKLFF	TGTGCCATCAGCGCTAACAGGGGGCAGGCTAATGAAAAACTGTTTTTT
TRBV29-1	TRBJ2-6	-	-	CSVEHSSGANVLTF	TGCAGCGTTGAACACAGCTCTGGGGCCAACGTCCTGACTTTC
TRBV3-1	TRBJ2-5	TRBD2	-	CASSHREGTPKYF	TGTGCCAGCAGCCACCGGGAGGGGACCCCGAAGTACTTC
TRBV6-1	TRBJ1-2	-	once	CASTRGSEYGYTF	TGTGCCAGCACGAGGGGAAGTGAGTATGGCTACACCTTC
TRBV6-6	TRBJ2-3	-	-	CASTSRLGDTQYF	TGTGCCAGCACTTCGCGGTTAGGGGATACGCAGTATTTT
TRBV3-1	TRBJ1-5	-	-	CVSSRGGQPQHF	TGTGTCAGCAGCCGCGGGGGACAGCCCCAGCATTTT
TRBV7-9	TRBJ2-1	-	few	CASSSQLVYNEQFF	TGTGCCAGCAGCTCCCAGTTGGTCTACAATGAGCAGTTCTTC
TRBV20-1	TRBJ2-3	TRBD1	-	CSARDPGQSSHTDTQYF	TGCAGTGCTAGAGATCCGGGACAGTCTAGTCACACAGATACGCAGTATTTT
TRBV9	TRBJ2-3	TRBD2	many	CASSVGSLAVDTQYF	TGTGCCAGCAGCGTAGGGTCCCTAGCGGTCGATACGCAGTATTTT
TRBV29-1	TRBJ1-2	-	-	CSVDTVNYGYTF	TGCAGCGTTGATACAGTCAACTATGGCTACACCTTC
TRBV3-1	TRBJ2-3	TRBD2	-	CSSSQGPTSGGVTDTQYF	TGTTCCAGCAGCCAAGGCCCGACTAGCGGGGGAGTCACAGATACGCAGTATTTT
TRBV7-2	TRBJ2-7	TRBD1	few	CASSIQGASPSYEQYF	TGTGCCAGCAGCATACAGGGGGCTTCCCCGTCCTACGAGCAGTACTTC
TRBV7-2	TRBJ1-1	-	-	CASSFAGKLKDTEAFF	TGTGCCAGCAGTTTCGCTGGGAAGCTAAAGGACACTGAAGCTTTCTTT
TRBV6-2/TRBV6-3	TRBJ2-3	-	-	CASLRDINTDTQYF	TGTGCCAGCTTGAGGGATATAAACACAGATACGCAGTATTTT
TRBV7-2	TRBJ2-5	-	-	CASSLGVGTQYF	TGTGCCAGCAGCCTAGGAGTGGGGACCCAGTACTTC
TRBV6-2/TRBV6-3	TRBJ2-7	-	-	CAGSQGYIYEQYF	TGTGCCGGCAGTCAGGGGTATATCTACGAGCAGTACTTC